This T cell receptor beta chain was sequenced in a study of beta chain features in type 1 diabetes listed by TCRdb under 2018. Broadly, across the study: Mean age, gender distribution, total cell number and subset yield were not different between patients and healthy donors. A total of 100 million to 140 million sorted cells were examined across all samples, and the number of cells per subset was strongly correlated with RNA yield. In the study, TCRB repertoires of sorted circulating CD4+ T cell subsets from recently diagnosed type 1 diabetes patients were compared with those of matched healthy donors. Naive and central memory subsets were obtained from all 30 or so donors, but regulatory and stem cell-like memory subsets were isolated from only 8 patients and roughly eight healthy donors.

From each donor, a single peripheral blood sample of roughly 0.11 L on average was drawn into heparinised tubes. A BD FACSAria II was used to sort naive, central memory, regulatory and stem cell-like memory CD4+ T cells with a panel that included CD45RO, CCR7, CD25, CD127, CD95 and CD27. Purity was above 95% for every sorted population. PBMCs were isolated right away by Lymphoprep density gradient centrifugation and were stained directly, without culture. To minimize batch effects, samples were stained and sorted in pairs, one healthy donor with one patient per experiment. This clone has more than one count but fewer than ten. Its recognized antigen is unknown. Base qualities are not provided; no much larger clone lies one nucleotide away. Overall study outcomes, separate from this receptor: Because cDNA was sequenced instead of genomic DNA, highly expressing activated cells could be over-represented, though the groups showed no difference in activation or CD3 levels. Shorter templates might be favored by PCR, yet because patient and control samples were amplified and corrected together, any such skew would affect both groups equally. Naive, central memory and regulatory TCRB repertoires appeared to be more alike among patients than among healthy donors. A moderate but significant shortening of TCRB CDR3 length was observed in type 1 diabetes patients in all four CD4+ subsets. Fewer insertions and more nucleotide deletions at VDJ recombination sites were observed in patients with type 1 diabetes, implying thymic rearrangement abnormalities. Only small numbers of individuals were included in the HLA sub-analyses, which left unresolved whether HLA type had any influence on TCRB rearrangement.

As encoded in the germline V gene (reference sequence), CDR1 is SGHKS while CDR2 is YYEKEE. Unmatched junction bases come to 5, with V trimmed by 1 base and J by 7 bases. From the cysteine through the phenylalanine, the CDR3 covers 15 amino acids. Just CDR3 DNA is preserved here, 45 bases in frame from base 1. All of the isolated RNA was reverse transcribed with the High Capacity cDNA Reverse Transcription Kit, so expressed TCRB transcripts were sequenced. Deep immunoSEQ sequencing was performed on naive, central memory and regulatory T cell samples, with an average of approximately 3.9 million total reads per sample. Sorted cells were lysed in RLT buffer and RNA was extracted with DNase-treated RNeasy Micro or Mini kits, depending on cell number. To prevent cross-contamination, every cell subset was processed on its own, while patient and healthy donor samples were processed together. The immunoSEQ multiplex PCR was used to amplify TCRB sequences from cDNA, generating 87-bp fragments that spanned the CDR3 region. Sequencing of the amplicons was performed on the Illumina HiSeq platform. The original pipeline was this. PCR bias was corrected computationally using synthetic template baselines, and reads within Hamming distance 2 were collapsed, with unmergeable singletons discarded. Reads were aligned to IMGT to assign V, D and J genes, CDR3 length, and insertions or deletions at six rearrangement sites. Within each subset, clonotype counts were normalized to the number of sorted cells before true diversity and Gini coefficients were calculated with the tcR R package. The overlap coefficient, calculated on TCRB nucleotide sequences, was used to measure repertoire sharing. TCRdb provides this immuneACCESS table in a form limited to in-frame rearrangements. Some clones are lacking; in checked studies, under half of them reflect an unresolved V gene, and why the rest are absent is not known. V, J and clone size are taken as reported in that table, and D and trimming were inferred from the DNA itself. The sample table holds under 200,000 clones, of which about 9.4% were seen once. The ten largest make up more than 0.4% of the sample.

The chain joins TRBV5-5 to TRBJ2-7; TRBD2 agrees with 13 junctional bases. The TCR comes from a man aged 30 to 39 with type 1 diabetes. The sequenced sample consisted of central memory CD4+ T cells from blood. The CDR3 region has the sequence CASSLTSGRAREQYF. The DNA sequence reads TGTGCCAGCAGCTTGACTAGCGGGAGGGCCCGTGAGCAGTACTTC. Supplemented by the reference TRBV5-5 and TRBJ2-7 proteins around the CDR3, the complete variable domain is DAGVTQSPTHLIKTRGQQVTLRCSPISGHKSVSWYQQVLGQGPQFIFQYYEKEERGRGNFPDRFSARQFPNYSSELNVNALLLGDSALYLCASSLTSGRAREQYFGPGTRLTVT.